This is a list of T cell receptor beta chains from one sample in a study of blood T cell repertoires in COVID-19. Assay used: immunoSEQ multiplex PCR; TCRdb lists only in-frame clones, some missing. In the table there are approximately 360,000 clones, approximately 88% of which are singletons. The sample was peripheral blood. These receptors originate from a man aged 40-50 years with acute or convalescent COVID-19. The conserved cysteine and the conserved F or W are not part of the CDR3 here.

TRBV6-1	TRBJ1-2	ASSEDRGNYGYT
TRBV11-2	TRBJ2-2	ASSLGGTGELF
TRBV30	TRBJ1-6	AWRQGWNSPLH
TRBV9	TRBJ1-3	ASSVGRLGNTIY
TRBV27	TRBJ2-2	ASAGRENSGELF
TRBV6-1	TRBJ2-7	ASSEQGDEQY
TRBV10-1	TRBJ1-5	ACPSTLRPQH
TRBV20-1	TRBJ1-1	SAWGQVEAF
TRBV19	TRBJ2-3	ASSIPGLATDTQY
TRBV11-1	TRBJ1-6	ASSYRARNSPLH
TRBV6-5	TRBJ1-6	ASEGLRDSPLH
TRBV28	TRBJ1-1	ASDRGNTEAF
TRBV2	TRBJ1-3	ASSDGGISGNTIY
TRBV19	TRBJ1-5	ASSIYPGQGNQPQH
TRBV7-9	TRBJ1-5	ASSFSGQTNQPQH
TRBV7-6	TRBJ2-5	ASSSRPRREALGETQY
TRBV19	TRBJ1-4	ASRSGNNEKLF
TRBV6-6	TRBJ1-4	ASSYRQGDNEKLF
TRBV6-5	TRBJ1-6	ASSYAGTGASPLH
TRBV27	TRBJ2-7	ASSPARGYEQY
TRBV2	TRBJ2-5	ASTPGTEETQY
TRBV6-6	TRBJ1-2	ASRRDRGGGYGYT
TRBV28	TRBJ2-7	ASSFYRSAYEQY
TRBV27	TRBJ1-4	ASSSRQYNEKLF
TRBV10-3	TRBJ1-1	AISESKGANPEAF
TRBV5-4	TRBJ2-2	ASSLGWGQSGELF
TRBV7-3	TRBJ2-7	ASSLTSAITDEQY
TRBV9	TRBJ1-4	ASSSNTQGELF
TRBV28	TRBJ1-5	ASSSDSGNQPQH
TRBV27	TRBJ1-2	ASSRQGLGNYGYT
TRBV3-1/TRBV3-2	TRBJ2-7	ASSPGQPYEQY
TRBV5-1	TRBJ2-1	ASRRGTNYNEQF
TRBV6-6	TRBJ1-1	ASSYSTANSLEAF
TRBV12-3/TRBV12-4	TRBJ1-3	ASSLQGTIY
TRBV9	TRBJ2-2	ASSVDRGLVVPGELF
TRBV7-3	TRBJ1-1	ASSTDRVNTEAF
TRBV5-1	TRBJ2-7	ASSLEGTGAYEQY
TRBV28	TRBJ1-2	AERQIKNYGYT
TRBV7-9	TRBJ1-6	ASSLGQTFYNSPLH
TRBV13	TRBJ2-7	ASSLRLGTPAYEQY
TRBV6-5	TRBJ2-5	ASSYSNDGKETQY
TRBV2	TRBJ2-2	ASTGTRSTGELF
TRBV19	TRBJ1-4	ASSQLVGAEKLF
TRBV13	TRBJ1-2	ASSLASYGYT
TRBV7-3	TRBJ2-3	ASSYGGDTDTQY
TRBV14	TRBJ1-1	ASSQARRRNSEAF
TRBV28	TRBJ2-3	ASSFSFLAGGIITDTQY
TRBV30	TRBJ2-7	AWSVPTRRASGGKTYEQY
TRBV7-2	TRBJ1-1	ASSSNQDRVNTEAF
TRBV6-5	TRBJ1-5	ASTEFARLNQPQH
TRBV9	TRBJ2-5	ASSVESGTQY
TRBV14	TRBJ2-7	ASSQGLGEQY
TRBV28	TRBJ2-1	ASSPKRDFHYNEQF
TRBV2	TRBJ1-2	ASRGTGSNYGYT
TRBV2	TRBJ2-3	ASSERKSTDTQY